This TCR beta chain was documented in a study of blood T cell repertoires in COVID-19. Germline V CDR1 and CDR2: SEHNR, FQNEAQ (reference sequence). The CDR3 contains 13 residues. V was clipped by 3 bases and J by 3 bases, with 9 bases between them. Generated by immunoSEQ multiplex PCR, the TCRdb table keeps only in-frame clones and is missing some. The sample holds around 480,000 clones, roughly 90% seen once. This clone has a handful of counts. The chain is built from TRBV7-9 and TRBJ2-7, with D possibly TRBD1 on 5 matching bases. The receptor was isolated from a young woman who had recovered from COVID-19. Sequencing input: PBMCs or T cells enriched from blood (not recorded which). The CDR3 sequence is CASSFDSLYEQYF. CDR3 bases: TGTGCCAGCAGCTTTGACAGTCTCTACGAGCAGTACTTC.